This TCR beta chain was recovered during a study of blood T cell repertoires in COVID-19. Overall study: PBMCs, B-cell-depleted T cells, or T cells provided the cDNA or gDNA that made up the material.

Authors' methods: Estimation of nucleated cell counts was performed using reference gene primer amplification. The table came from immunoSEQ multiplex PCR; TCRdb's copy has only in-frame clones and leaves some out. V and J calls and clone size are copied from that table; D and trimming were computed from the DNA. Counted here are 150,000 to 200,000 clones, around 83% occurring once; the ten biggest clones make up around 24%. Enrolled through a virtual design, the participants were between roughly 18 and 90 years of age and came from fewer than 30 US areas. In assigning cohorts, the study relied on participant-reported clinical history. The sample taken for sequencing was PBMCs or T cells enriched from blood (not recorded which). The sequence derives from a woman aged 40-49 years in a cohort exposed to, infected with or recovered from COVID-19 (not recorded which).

The chain's CDR3 is CASSQVAEMAEAFF. CDR3 bases: TGCGCCAGCAGCCAAGTCGCGGAAATGGCTGAAGCTTTCTTT. The chain recombines TRBV4-1 with TRBJ1-1; no reliable D call. The CDR3 extends over 14 amino acids. Germline V gene data show CDR1 as MGHRA and CDR2 as YSYEKL. V lost 1 base to trimming and J lost 6 bases, with 12 bases between them.